The rows below give T cell receptor beta chains drawn from one sample of a study of blood T cell repertoires in COVID-19. Using immunoSEQ multiplex PCR, the repertoire was profiled, and TCRdb retains in-frame clones only, with some absent. The sample includes 80,000 or so clones, 75% to 85% of them seen just once. The sample comprised peripheral blood. The receptors come from a woman aged 65 to 85 with acute or convalescent COVID-19. Both conserved end residues are part of each CDR3. The order of the fields is V gene, D gene, clone size, CDR3 length, J gene, CDR3 DNA, CDR3 protein. D genes are given only for firm matches. Clone size is given for some rows only: seen once, a few or many times, or a class if the clone is expanded.

V: TRBV11-3
D: NA
size: once
length: 15
J: TRBJ2-5
DNA: TGTGCCAGCAGCTTAGAGGGGTCGGCGGGAGAGACCCAGTACTTC
CDR3: CASSLEGSAGETQYF

V: TRBV4-1
D: TRBD2
size: NA
length: 17
J: TRBJ2-1
DNA: TGCGCCAGCAGCCAAAGCGGGGCGGGAGGATTCTACAATGAGCAGTTCTTC
CDR3: CASSQSGAGGFYNEQFF

V: TRBV7-2
D: NA
size: NA
length: 13
J: TRBJ2-7
DNA: TGTGCCAGCACCTCGAATCGGTTTAACGAGCAGTACTTC
CDR3: CASTSNRFNEQYF

V: TRBV5-5
D: NA
size: NA
length: 15
J: TRBJ2-7
DNA: TGTGCCAGCAGCTTGCGGGCAGGGGATTACTACGAGCAGTACTTC
CDR3: CASSLRAGDYYEQYF

V: TRBV6-2/TRBV6-3
D: TRBD1
size: NA
length: 16
J: TRBJ1-1
DNA: TGTGCCAGCAGTTACGTAATTCTTGGACAGGCCGACAAAGCTTTCTTT
CDR3: CASSYVILGQADKAFF

V: TRBV12-1
D: NA
size: NA
length: 20
J: TRBJ1-6
DNA: TGTGCCAGCAGCTTTGTCCGGGCAGGGGATAGGAGCTCCTATAATTCACCCCTCCACTTT
CDR3: CASSFVRAGDRSSYNSPLHF

V: TRBV18
D: TRBD2
size: NA
length: 15
J: TRBJ2-3
DNA: TGTGCCAGCTCTGTCACTAGCGGGGGAGCAGATACGCAGTATTTT
CDR3: CASSVTSGGADTQYF

V: TRBV7-9
D: NA
size: NA
length: 13
J: TRBJ1-2
DNA: TGTGCCAGCACCAAAGTGATAGAGGGTGGCTACACCTTC
CDR3: CASTKVIEGGYTF

V: TRBV6-2/TRBV6-3
D: NA
size: NA
length: 13
J: TRBJ2-5
DNA: TGTGCCAGCAGTTACGAGGAGCGGGAGACCCAGTACTTC
CDR3: CASSYEERETQYF

V: TRBV5-3
D: NA
size: NA
length: 15
J: TRBJ1-1
DNA: TGTGCCAGAAGCTCAAACGACAGGATGAACACTGAAGCTTTCTTT
CDR3: CARSSNDRMNTEAFF

V: TRBV14
D: TRBD1
size: NA
length: 16
J: TRBJ1-1
DNA: TGTGCCAGCAGCCCCCGGACAGGGGGTTGGAACACTGAAGCTTTCTTT
CDR3: CASSPRTGGWNTEAFF

V: TRBV11-2
D: TRBD1
size: once
length: 15
J: TRBJ2-1
DNA: TGTGCCAGCAGCTTCGAGGACAGGCCCGTAGATGAGCAGTTCTTC
CDR3: CASSFEDRPVDEQFF

V: TRBV7-2
D: NA
size: NA
length: 13
J: TRBJ2-1
DNA: TGTGCCAGCAAAGACTACTCCTACAATGAGCAGTTCTTC
CDR3: CASKDYSYNEQFF

V: TRBV7-3
D: NA
size: NA
length: 14
J: TRBJ2-2
DNA: TGTGCCAGCAGCTTGCAGGGAAGGTCCGGGGAGCTGTTTTTT
CDR3: CASSLQGRSGELFF

V: TRBV5-4
D: NA
size: NA
length: 13
J: TRBJ1-2
DNA: TGTGCCAGCAGACACGGGACTGACTATGGCTACACCTTC
CDR3: CASRHGTDYGYTF

V: TRBV11-3
D: TRBD1
size: NA
length: 14
J: TRBJ2-7
DNA: TGTGCCAGCAGCTTAGACACAGGGGTTTACGAGCAGTACTTC
CDR3: CASSLDTGVYEQYF

V: TRBV6-5
D: NA
size: NA
length: 15
J: TRBJ1-1
DNA: TGTGCCAGCAGTTACGGAGGGTCTAGAAACTCTGAAGCTTTCTTT
CDR3: CASSYGGSRNSEAFF

V: TRBV4-2
D: TRBD2
size: NA
length: 16
J: TRBJ2-3
DNA: TGTGCCAGCAGCCAAAATGCGGGGGGGGCCGCAGATACGCAGTATTTT
CDR3: CASSQNAGGAADTQYF

V: TRBV5-1
D: TRBD1
size: few
length: 14
J: TRBJ2-7
DNA: TGCGCCAGCAGCTTGGGGACAGGGGGATACGAGCAGTACTTC
CDR3: CASSLGTGGYEQYF

V: TRBV6-5
D: NA
size: NA
length: 15
J: TRBJ1-1
DNA: TGTGCCAGCAGTCTATCCCGTACAGGTTGGACTGAAGCTTTCTTT
CDR3: CASSLSRTGWTEAFF

V: TRBV19
D: NA
size: NA
length: 18
J: TRBJ2-2
DNA: TGTGCCAGTAGTAGGGGTGAGGGCTACGCCACGAACACCGGGGAGCTGTTTTTT
CDR3: CASSRGEGYATNTGELFF

V: TRBV19
D: NA
size: NA
length: 15
J: TRBJ1-5
DNA: TGTGCCAGTAGTACCATTGACAGTCTAAATCAGCCCCAGCATTTT
CDR3: CASSTIDSLNQPQHF

V: TRBV14
D: NA
size: NA
length: 16
J: TRBJ1-1
DNA: TGTGCCAGCAGCCAAGAGTTTCTAGGGGGGGCTACTGAAGCTTTCTTT
CDR3: CASSQEFLGGATEAFF

V: TRBV6-5
D: NA
size: few
length: 12
J: TRBJ1-1
DNA: TGTGCCAGCAGTTATGGGGGGACTGAAGCTTTCTTT
CDR3: CASSYGGTEAFF

V: TRBV6-6
D: TRBD1
size: once
length: 15
J: TRBJ2-1
DNA: TGTGCCAGCAGTTATGGACAGGGTAGGGGCAATGAGCAGTTCTTC
CDR3: CASSYGQGRGNEQFF

V: TRBV4-2
D: TRBD2
size: NA
length: 17
J: TRBJ2-3
DNA: TGTGCCAGCAGCCAAGAACAGGGACTAGCGGACACAGATACGCAGTATTTT
CDR3: CASSQEQGLADTDTQYF

V: TRBV6-2/TRBV6-3
D: TRBD2
size: few
length: 15
J: TRBJ2-1
DNA: TGTGCCAGCAGTTATACGGCAAGGCGGGGGAATGAGCAGTTCTTC
CDR3: CASSYTARRGNEQFF

V: TRBV3-1/TRBV3-2
D: NA
size: NA
length: 14
J: TRBJ1-5
DNA: TGTGCCAGCAGCCACGCACTAAAAGGTCAGCCCCAGCATTTT
CDR3: CASSHALKGQPQHF

V: TRBV11-3
D: NA
size: few
length: 15
J: TRBJ2-5
DNA: TGTGCCAGCAGCTTAGATGGCCTGGAGACGGAGACCCAGTACTTC
CDR3: CASSLDGLETETQYF

V: TRBV6-5
D: NA
size: once
length: 15
J: TRBJ2-7
DNA: TGTGCCAGCAGGGACAGTCTTGGGGTTTGGTACGAGCAGTACTTC
CDR3: CASRDSLGVWYEQYF

V: TRBV11-3
D: NA
size: NA
length: 13
J: TRBJ1-1
DNA: TGTGCCAGCAGCTTGTCCATGAACACTGAAGCTTTCTTT
CDR3: CASSLSMNTEAFF